These 18 T cell receptor beta chains were all obtained from the same sample, sequenced in a study of patients and donors after allogeneic stem cell transplantation. One entry per CDR3 protein, called by TCRdb with MiXCR from the RT-PCR reads. Among fewer than 180,000 distinct CDR3 sequences listed, 37% were seen once. Material: blood, either unsorted or a sorted T cell fraction (not recorded which). These receptor sequences come from a human donor who was either an allogeneic HSCT recipient or a stem cell or donor lymphocyte infusion donor (not recorded which). It is not recorded whose cells these are; they may come from a transplant donor.

The rearrangement uses TRBV7-2 and TRBJ2-1; 9 bases match TRBD2. Germline loops: CDR1 SGHTA, CDR2 FQGNSA. This CDR3 comprises 16 residues. Trimming removed 4 bases from V and 0 bases from J; junction bases left unmatched: 4. CDR3 loop: CASSSRLADSYNEQFF. CDR3 nucleotides: TGTGCCAGCAGCTCAAGACTAGCGGACTCCTACAATGAGCAGTTCTTC.

The CDR3: CASSLATGESPLHF. The DNA of the CDR3 is TGTGCCAGCAGCTTAGCGACAGGGGAATCACCCCTCCACTTT. This chain joins TRBV7-9 and TRBJ1-6, with 8 bases identical to TRBD1. Germline trimming cut 0 bases from V and 10 bases from J; bases unmatched to any gene: 2. Germline loops: CDR1 SEHNR, CDR2 FQNEAQ (reference sequence). There are 14 residues in the CDR3.

J is TRBJ2-7 and V is TRBV6-5; 10 positions match TRBD1. Trimming cost V 8 bases and J 7 bases; bases outside gene matches: 17. The CDR3 extends over 16 amino acids. The germline V gene has CDR1 MNHEY and CDR2 SVGAGI. The CDR3 reads CASLPWTGGVVREQYF. DNA of the CDR3: TGTGCCAGCCTCCCCTGGACAGGGGGAGTCGTACGGGAGCAGTACTTC.

V usage is TRBV29-1 and J usage is TRBJ1-2, with 9 bases aligning to TRBD1. This CDR3 spans 16 amino acids. J gave up 3 bases and V 0 bases, and 8 bases lay outside the gene matches. The germline gives CDR1 SQVTM, CDR2 ANQGSEA. The CDR3 DNA follows: TGCAGCGTTGAAGATCTCGGGACAGGGCACGACTATGGCTACACCTTC. This gives the protein CSVEDLGTGHDYGYTF.

V usage is TRBV15 and J usage is TRBJ1-3; D is ambiguous. V was cut by 8 bases and J by 4 bases, with 15 bases left in between. This CDR3 has 14 amino acids. Germline CDR1 is LNHNV and CDR2 is YYDKDF (reference sequence). The CDR3 sequence is CATPLRRQGNTIYF. The CDR3 region has the DNA TGTGCCACCCCACTCAGGCGTCAGGGAAACACCATATATTTT.

The chain recombines TRBV9 with TRBJ2-3, with D perhaps TRBD2 (5 bases). The CDR3 loop spans 15 amino acids. V dropped 0 bases and J dropped 2 bases, with 10 bases sitting between them. Looked up from germline, CDR1 is SGDLS and CDR2 is YYNGEE. The CDR3 sequence is CASSVDGGNTDTQYF. The CDR3 DNA follows: TGTGCCAGCAGCGTAGATGGAGGAAACACAGATACGCAGTATTTT.

This clonotype came up a few times. V and J are TRBV6-1 and TRBJ1-2, with D unresolved. Germline CDR1 reads MNHNS; CDR2 reads SASEGT. V lost 5 bases and J 1 base, leaving 5 bases between the germline ends. This CDR3 is 12 amino acids long. The CDR3 DNA reads TGTGCCAGCAGTCCTCTTAACTATGGCTACACCTTC. Its protein product is CASSPLNYGYTF.

The rearrangement links TRBV10-3 to TRBJ2-5; TRBD2 matches 12 bases. CDR3 length: 17 amino acids. Trimming cost V 10 bases and J 0 bases; bases outside gene matches: 12. The germline V gene has CDR1 ENHRY and CDR2 SYGVKD. For the CDR3, the DNA is TGTGCCACCAACGCGGCTCCTAGCGGGGGGGACCAAGAGACCCAGTACTTC. It specifies CATNAAPSGGDQETQYF.

This clonotype came up a few times. V and J are TRBV12-3 or TRBV12-4 and TRBJ2-2; 7 nucleotides agree with TRBD2. The J segment lost 5 bases and the V segment lost 4 bases, leaving 16 bases of the junction unmatched. This CDR3 region has 18 residues. The CDR3 is CASSSSSGGGSETGELFF. In nucleotides, the CDR3 is TGTGCCAGCAGTTCCTCTAGCGGCGGAGGGTCGGAAACCGGGGAGCTGTTTTTT.

The chain uses TRBV20-1 and TRBJ1-6; D gene ambiguous. V lost 6 bases and J lost 4, with 13 bases in between. The CDR3 covers 14 residues. CDR1 is DFQATT and CDR2 is SNEGSKA in the germline V gene (reference sequence). The CDR3 is CSAQISAYNSPLHF. CDR3 sequence (DNA): TGCAGTGCACAAATTTCGGCGTATAATTCACCCCTCCACTTT.

The chain combines TRBV6-6 with TRBJ1-4; D is ambiguous. This CDR3 has 14 amino acids. Germline CDR1 is MNHNY and CDR2 is SVGAGI (reference sequence). V lost 5 bases, J lost 3 bases, and 10 bases lay in between. CDR3 in DNA: TGTGCCAGCAGTATGATTGGGCCTAATGAAAAACTGTTTTTT. Its translation is CASSMIGPNEKLFF.

This chain connects TRBV4-3 to TRBJ1-2; D may be TRBD1 (5 bases). Trimming left V 1 base short and J 4 bases short, with 10 bases between. Germline assignment: CDR1 LGHNA and CDR2 YSLEER. The CDR3 is 14 amino acids. CDR3: CASSQGRDFYGYTF. DNA for the CDR3: TGCGCCAGCAGCCAAGGCCGGGACTTCTATGGCTACACCTTC.

This rearrangement joins TRBV20-1 to TRBJ1-2, with 7 positions matching TRBD1. Germline values: CDR1 DFQATT, CDR2 SNEGSKA (reference sequence). This CDR3 comprises 9 residues. After removal of 5 bases from V and 14 bases from J, the junction contained 5 bases not matched to a gene. The CDR3 DNA reads TGCAGTGCTGGGACAGTTTCAACCTTC. Protein product: CSAGTVSTF.

This clonotype was counted a few times. J is TRBJ2-3 and V is TRBV6-5; D gene ambiguous. Germline lookup yields CDR1 MNHEY and CDR2 SVGAGI. The CDR3 has 14 residues. The V and J ends lost 0 bases and 13 bases respectively, with 17 bases between them. CDR3 loop: CASSYSASNGHEYF. CDR3 sequence (DNA): TGTGCCAGCAGTTACTCAGCCTCCAACGGCCACGAGTATTTT.

This chain links TRBV15 with TRBJ2-3; D gene uncertain. The CDR3 runs to 15 residues. V lost 0 bases, J lost 4 bases, and 11 bases lay in between. Germline values: CDR1 LNHNV, CDR2 YYDKDF (reference sequence). The CDR3 sequence: CATSRDLRTPDTQYF. DNA of the CDR3: TGTGCCACCAGCAGAGATCTAAGAACTCCAGATACGCAGTATTTT.

The chain employs TRBV27 and TRBJ1-2, with 7 bases that match TRBD1. V lost 5 bases to trimming and J lost 4 bases; unmatched junction nucleotides: 7. Germline V gene data show CDR1 as MNHEY and CDR2 as SMNVEV (reference sequence). The CDR3 covers 14 residues. The CDR3 region has the DNA TGTGCCAGCAGTGGGCCAGGGGGATCCTATGGCTACACCTTC. The encoded protein is CASSGPGGSYGYTF.

V usage is TRBV12-3 or TRBV12-4 and J usage is TRBJ1-1, with D unclear. Trimming cost V 6 bases and J 1 base, with 18 bases left between them. CDR3 length: 16 residues. CDR3 protein: CASSPRIVSGNTEAFF. The DNA for the CDR3 is TGTGCCAGCAGCCCCAGGATCGTGTCAGGGAACACTGAAGCTTTCTTT.

This clonotype occurred a few times. The V gene is TRBV10-3, the J gene TRBJ2-1; TRBD2 agrees at 9 bases. The CDR3 loop spans 17 amino acids. Germline V gene sequence: CDR1 ENHRY, CDR2 SYGVKD. With 7 bases clipped from V and 2 bases from J, the junction kept 12 bases outside the gene matches. In nucleotides, the CDR3 is TGTGCCATCATAAGAGAGGTAGCGGGGGCCCCCTACAATGAGCAGTTCTTC. Translation: CAIIREVAGAPYNEQFF.